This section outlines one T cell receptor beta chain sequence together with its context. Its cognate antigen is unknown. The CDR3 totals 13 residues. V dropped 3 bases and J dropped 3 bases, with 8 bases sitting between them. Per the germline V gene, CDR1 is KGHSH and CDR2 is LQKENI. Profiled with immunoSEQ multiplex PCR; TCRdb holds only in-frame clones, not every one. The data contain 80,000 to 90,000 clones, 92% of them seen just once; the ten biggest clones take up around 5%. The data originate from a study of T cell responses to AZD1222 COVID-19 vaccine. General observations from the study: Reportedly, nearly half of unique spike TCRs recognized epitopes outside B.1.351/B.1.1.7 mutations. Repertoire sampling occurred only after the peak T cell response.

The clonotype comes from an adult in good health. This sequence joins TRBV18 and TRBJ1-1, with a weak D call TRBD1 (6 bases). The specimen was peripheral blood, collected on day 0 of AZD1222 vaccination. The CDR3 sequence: CASSPNRDTEAFF. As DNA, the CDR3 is TGTGCCAGCTCACCGAACAGGGACACTGAAGCTTTCTTT.